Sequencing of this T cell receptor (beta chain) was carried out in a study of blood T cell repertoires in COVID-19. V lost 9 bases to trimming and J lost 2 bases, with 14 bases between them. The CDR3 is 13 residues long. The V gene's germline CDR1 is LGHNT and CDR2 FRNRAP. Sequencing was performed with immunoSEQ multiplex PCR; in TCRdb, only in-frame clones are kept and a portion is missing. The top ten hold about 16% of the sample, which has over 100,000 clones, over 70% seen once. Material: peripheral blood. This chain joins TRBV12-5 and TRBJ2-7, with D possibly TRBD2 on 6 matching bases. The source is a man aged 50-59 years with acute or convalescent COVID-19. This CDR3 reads CASRDSTAYEQYF. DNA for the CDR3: TGTGCTAGCCGGGACTCGACAGCCTACGAGCAGTACTTC.